The 8 T cell receptor beta chains below were found in one sample sequenced in a study of blood T cell repertoires in COVID-19. Libraries were prepared by immunoSEQ multiplex PCR; TCRdb keeps only in-frame clonotypes and omits some of them. This table holds approximately 99,000 clones, about 88% found once. Sequencing input: peripheral blood. These receptors originate from a human donor in a cohort sampled during active COVID-19.

The V call is TRBV7-6, the J call TRBJ1-5; D call uncertain. The CDR3 has 13 residues. The ends were cut back, 5 bases at V and 0 bases at J, with 5 bases in the middle. Germline V CDR1 and CDR2: SGHVS, FNYEAQ. This CDR3 is CASSRDSNQPQHF. CDR3 nucleotide sequence: TGTGCCAGCAGCCGGGATAGCAATCAGCCCCAGCATTTT.

The J gene is TRBJ1-1, the V gene TRBV2; TRBD1 matches 8 bases. Germline CDR1 and CDR2: SNHLY and FYNNEI. This CDR3 region has 13 residues. The CDR3 DNA follows: TGTGCGAGTACATGGACAGGGACAACTGAAGCTTTCTTT. Translating it yields CASTWTGTTEAFF.

The genes are TRBV6-6 and TRBJ2-7, with 11 bases lining up with TRBD1. The germline gives CDR1 MNHNY, CDR2 SVGAGI (reference sequence). Trimming removed 7 bases from V and 2 bases from J; junction bases left unmatched: 1. This CDR3 contains 13 residues. CDR3 amino acids: CASKDRGPYEQYF. In DNA form, the CDR3 reads TGTGCCAGCAAGGACAGGGGGCCCTACGAGCAGTACTTC.

This clone occurred a few times. The V call is TRBV28, the J call TRBJ1-4; no clear D gene. V was cut by 6 bases and J by 8 bases, with 13 bases left in between. This CDR3 has 13 residues. Germline-derived CDR1 and CDR2 are MDHEN and SYDVKM. CDR3 sequence reads: CASSQPPGEKLFF. The CDR3 nucleotides read TGTGCCAGCAGCCAGCCCCCCGGGGAAAAACTGTTTTTT. The full variable domain, in which reference TRBV28 and TRBJ1-4 provide the parts outside the CDR3, is DVKVTQSSRYLVKRTGEKVFLECVQDMDHENMFWYRQDPGLGLRLIYFSYDVKMKEKGDIPEGYSVSREKKERFSLILESASTNQTSMYLCASSQPPGEKLFFGSGTQLSVL.

The chain recombines TRBV27 with TRBJ2-7, with a tentative D call TRBD2 (6 bases). The V end was cut by 8 bases, the J end by 3 bases, with 14 bases between. The V gene's germline CDR1 is MNHEY and CDR2 SMNVEV (reference sequence). This CDR3 region has 13 residues. CDR3 coding DNA: TGTGCCAGCGGGGGACTCCGCCTCTACGAGCAGTACTTC. It specifies CASGGLRLYEQYF.

This clone was seen only once. V is TRBV15 and J is TRBJ2-7, with TRBD1 as a possible D gene (5 bases). The CDR3 sequence is 13 residues long. CDR1 is LNHNV, CDR2 YYDKDF, per germline (reference sequence). The ends were cut back, 3 bases at V and 3 bases at J, with 9 bases in the middle. CDR3 DNA: TGTGCCACCAGCAGGCAAGGGGTCTACGAGCAGTACTTC. It specifies CATSRQGVYEQYF.

V gene TRBV28 combines with J gene TRBJ2-1; TRBD2 agrees at 11 bases. Germline loops: CDR1 MDHEN, CDR2 SYDVKM. The CDR3 sequence is 14 residues long. V lost 6 bases to trimming and J lost 4 bases; unmatched junction nucleotides: 2. As DNA, the CDR3 is TGTGCCAGCAGCCCTAGCGGGGGGTACAATGAGCAGTTCTTC. Its translation: CASSPSGGYNEQFF.

The chain combines TRBV19 with TRBJ2-2; 8 bases fit TRBD2. With 3 bases clipped from V and 6 bases from J, the junction kept 12 bases outside the gene matches. This CDR3 has 17 residues. The germline gives CDR1 LNHDA, CDR2 SQIVND (reference sequence). In DNA form, the CDR3 reads TGTGCCAGTAGTATTCCAGCGCGGGAGGTCTTTTCCGGGGAGCTGTTTTTT. Residues: CASSIPAREVFSGELFF. The full variable domain, its missing parts supplied by reference TRBV19 and TRBJ2-2, is DGGITQSPKYLFRKEGQNVTLSCEQNLNHDAMYWYRQDPGQGLRLIYYSQIVNDFQKGDIAEGYSVSREKKESFPLTVTSAQKNPTAFYLCASSIPAREVFSGELFFGEGSRLTVL.